The next 29 T cell receptor beta chains were all read from a single sample in a study of Tregs in tolerant kidney transplant recipients. Data came from immunoSEQ multiplex PCR; TCRdb stores just in-frame clones and leaves some out. Of some 240,000 clones in the sample, roughly four fifths were seen once. The sequenced sample was CD4+ T cells from blood. The receptors originated from a human donor in good health.

The chain uses TRBV27 and TRBJ1-5, with 7 bases lining up with TRBD1. Germline CDR1 reads MNHEY; CDR2 reads SMNVEV (reference sequence). Unmatched junction bases numbered 6, after V lost 4 bases and J lost 3 bases. The CDR3 runs to 15 residues. In DNA, the CDR3 is TGTGCCAGCAGTTCGACAGGGTACATCAATCAGCCCCAGCATTTT. Its translation is CASSSTGYINQPQHF.

The chain is built from TRBV7-6 and TRBJ1-1, with 10 bases identical to TRBD1. V trimming: 3 bases; J trimming: 5 bases; junction bases outside the gene matches: 9. The germline gives CDR1 SGHVS, CDR2 FNYEAQ. CDR3 length: 16 residues. The CDR3 region is CASSLRDRGAKTEAFF. For the CDR3, the DNA is TGTGCCAGCAGCTTGCGGGACAGGGGTGCGAAGACTGAAGCTTTCTTT.

To note about this clone: Other DNA sequences in this sample translate to the same CDR3. The gene calls are TRBV7-9 and TRBJ2-3; 9 nucleotides match TRBD2. V gave up 5 bases and J gave up 3 bases; unmatched junction bases: 3. Germline V gives CDR1 SEHNR, CDR2 FQNEAQ (reference sequence). CDR3 size: 14 residues. CDR3 amino acids: CASSPSGGTDTQYF. The CDR3 coding sequence is TGTGCCAGCAGCCCAAGCGGGGGGACAGATACGCAGTATTTT.

V is TRBV18 and J is TRBJ1-5, with unresolved D. V was trimmed by 2 bases and J by 2 bases, leaving 13 bases between them. CDR3 size: 16 residues. Germline V gene sequence: CDR1 KGHSH, CDR2 LQKENI. The CDR3 is CASSPAGLTGNQPQHF. Written as DNA, the CDR3 is TGTGCCAGCTCACCAGCTGGACTGACGGGCAATCAGCCCCAGCATTTT.

In this sample, this clone turned up a few times. The rearrangement uses TRBV4-1 and TRBJ2-7; 8 bases are a match to TRBD2. This CDR3 comprises 21 residues. Germline loops: CDR1 MGHRA, CDR2 YSYEKL. V gave up 3 bases and J gave up 2 bases; unmatched junction bases: 24. The CDR3 spells CASSQESRTFERLAPTYEQYF. As DNA, the CDR3 is TGCGCCAGCAGCCAGGAGTCACGGACTTTTGAACGACTAGCGCCTACCTACGAGCAGTACTTC.

The rearrangement joins TRBV7-9 to TRBJ1-3; 9 nucleotides align to TRBD1. CDR1 is SEHNR, CDR2 FQNEAQ, per germline (reference sequence). V shed 5 bases, J shed 2 bases, and the junction held 4 bases outside the gene matches. The CDR3 extends over 15 amino acids. This CDR3 is CASSLQGAAGNTIYF. The CDR3 DNA sequence: TGTGCCAGCAGCCTACAGGGGGCGGCTGGAAACACCATATATTTT.

The V call is TRBV9, the J call TRBJ1-4; D unresolved. This CDR3 spans 16 amino acids. Trimming removed 0 bases at V and 6 bases at J, with 15 bases between. Germline V gives CDR1 SGDLS, CDR2 YYNGEE. CDR3 DNA sequence: TGTGCCAGCAGCGTAGGACACTCACCCTGGGATGAAAAACTGTTTTTT. Encoded protein: CASSVGHSPWDEKLFF.

The chain is built from TRBV5-6 and TRBJ1-6; weak D call: TRBD1 (5 bases). Looked up from germline, CDR1 is SGHDT and CDR2 is YYEEEE. The germline V and J ends were trimmed by 6 bases and 4 bases, with 8 bases remaining between them. This CDR3 contains 13 residues. CDR3 DNA: TGTGCCAGCAATAGGGGTTATAATTCACCCCTCCACTTT. Translation: CASNRGYNSPLHF.

The chain is built from TRBV14 and TRBJ2-1, with TRBD2 identical over 13 bases. Germline loops: CDR1 SGHDN, CDR2 FVKESK. J gave up 7 bases and V 4 bases, and 1 base lay outside the gene matches. The CDR3 runs 14 residues. The chain's CDR3 is CASSRGLAGNEQFF. CDR3 DNA: TGTGCCAGCAGCCGGGGACTAGCGGGGAATGAGCAGTTCTTC. Based on the CDR3 plus reference TRBV14 and TRBJ2-1, the full variable domain is EAGVTQFPSHSVIEKGQTVTLRCDPISGHDNLYWYRRVMGKEIKFLLHFVKESKQDESGMPNNRFLAERTGGTYSTLKVQPAELEDSGVYFCASSRGLAGNEQFFGPGTRLTVL.

The chain is built from TRBV30 and TRBJ2-2; weak D call: TRBD2 (6 bases). This CDR3 contains 14 residues. The V end lost 0 bases, the J end lost 7 bases, and 12 bases lay between the germline ends. Germline-derived CDR1 and CDR2 are GTSNPN and SVGIG (reference sequence). The CDR3 sequence is CAWSVGSRGGELFF. The CDR3 DNA sequence: TGTGCCTGGAGTGTCGGGAGTCGGGGCGGGGAGCTGTTTTTT.

A few counts support this clone. The chain uses TRBV6-1 and TRBJ1-5; D uncertain. V dropped 0 bases and J dropped 10 bases, with 13 bases sitting between them. This CDR3 spans 14 amino acids. In germline, CDR1 is MNHNS, CDR2 SASEGT. For the CDR3, the DNA is TGTGCCAGCAGTGAAGCGCCCTACAGTCGACCCCAGCATTTT. It is translated as CASSEAPYSRPQHF.

A remark on this clone: An end of the junction does not agree with germline; a read error may underlie this. The chain employs TRBV5-1 and TRBJ1-4, with TRBD1 matching 7 bases. Germline assignment: CDR1 SGHRS and CDR2 YFSETQ. This CDR3 contains 15 residues. In DNA, the CDR3 is TGCGCCAGCAGCGCTTCGGGACAGTCGAATGGAAAACTGTTTTTT. Protein sequence: CASSASGQSNGKLFF.

The chain combines TRBV6-5 with TRBJ2-3; D is tentatively TRBD1 or TRBD2 (5 bases each). V lost 7 bases, J lost 1 base, and 15 bases lay in between. The germline V gene encodes CDR1 MNHEY and CDR2 SVGAGI. This CDR3 has 15 residues. The CDR3 loop reads CASTVGTPGTDTQYF. The DNA for the CDR3 is TGTGCCAGCACCGTGGGGACGCCTGGCACAGATACGCAGTATTTT.

This sequence joins TRBV10-3 and TRBJ1-2; D unresolved. Trimming pared 0 bases from V and 7 bases from J, leaving 12 bases between. In germline, CDR1 is ENHRY, CDR2 SYGVKD. The CDR3 extends over 14 amino acids. The CDR3 DNA sequence: TGTGCCATCAGTGAGTCGGGAGGGATCGGTGGCTACACCTTC. This sequence encodes CAISESGGIGGYTF.

The chain combines TRBV19 with TRBJ2-3; 10 positions agree with TRBD2. This CDR3 contains 18 residues. V gave up 2 bases and J gave up 5 bases; unmatched junction bases: 13. Germline assignment: CDR1 LNHDA and CDR2 SQIVND (reference sequence). The CDR3 reads CASSIRAGGPQGEDTQYF. CDR3 coding DNA: TGTGCCAGTAGTATACGAGCGGGGGGGCCCCAAGGAGAAGATACGCAGTATTTT.

This clone was observed a handful of times. The gene calls are TRBV6-4 and TRBJ2-7, with D possibly being TRBD1 (6 bases). CDR1 is MRHNA, CDR2 SNTAGT, per germline. The CDR3 is 15 amino acids. Trimming pared 10 bases from V and 4 bases from J, leaving 23 bases between. CDR3 DNA: TGTGCCACCCATTCAATTGACAGGCGACGATACGAGCAGTACTTC. It yields the protein CATHSIDRRRYEQYF.

V gene TRBV19 combines with J gene TRBJ1-2; D is perhaps TRBD1 (5 bases). Deletions cut 3 bases from V and 6 bases from J, with 17 bases between. Germline V CDR1 and CDR2: LNHDA, SQIVND (reference sequence). This CDR3 spans 15 amino acids. The CDR3: CASSIYGPQGDGYTF. The CDR3 nucleotides read TGTGCCAGTAGTATTTATGGGCCCCAGGGCGATGGCTACACCTTC.

V gene TRBV29-1 combines with J gene TRBJ2-1; maybe TRBD1 (5 bases). The V end was cut by 5 bases, the J end by 1 base, with 18 bases between. CDR3 size: 16 residues. Germline loops: CDR1 SQVTM, CDR2 ANQGSEA. CDR3 sequence (DNA): TGCAGCGTTAGGGGTCAACCCGGTATTTCCTACAATGAGCAGTTCTTC. This translates into CSVRGQPGISYNEQFF.

V and J are TRBV18 and TRBJ1-4; tentative D call: TRBD1 (6 bases). V was trimmed by 4 bases and J by 1 base, leaving 7 bases between them. Looked up from germline, CDR1 is KGHSH and CDR2 is LQKENI. The CDR3 extends over 14 amino acids. CDR3 residues: CASSQTGTNEKLFF. CDR3 in DNA: TGTGCCAGCTCACAGACAGGAACTAATGAAAAACTGTTTTTT.

The rearrangement uses TRBV2 and TRBJ1-4; perhaps TRBD1 as D (6 bases). V was pared by 10 bases and J by 0 bases, with 12 bases between. Germline V gives CDR1 SNHLY, CDR2 FYNNEI. This CDR3 contains 14 residues. In DNA form, the CDR3 reads TGTGCCACAAGGACAGTTTCAACTAATGAAAAACTGTTTTTT. This gives the protein CATRTVSTNEKLFF.

The rearrangement uses TRBV14 and TRBJ2-6; D perhaps matches TRBD1 (6 bases). The CDR3 length is 16 residues. Trimming removed 4 bases from V and 3 bases from J, with 13 bases in between. The germline gives CDR1 SGHDN, CDR2 FVKESK. The CDR3: CASSPTGRGGANVLTF. The CDR3 region has the DNA TGTGCCAGCAGCCCAACAGGGAGAGGTGGGGCCAACGTCCTGACTTTC.

The V call is TRBV18, the J call TRBJ2-3; 14 positions match TRBD2. Germline V lookup: CDR1 KGHSH, CDR2 LQKENI. The CDR3 has 16 amino acids. The junction had 4 bases not matched to a gene; V was cut back by 4 bases and J by 4 bases. The CDR3 protein is CASSLTSGGVADTQYF. The CDR3 DNA reads TGTGCCAGCTCACTGACTAGCGGGGGGGTCGCAGATACGCAGTATTTT.

The V gene is TRBV6-4, the J gene TRBJ2-1; 9 bases agree with TRBD1. CDR3 length: 15 amino acids. The germline gives CDR1 MRHNA, CDR2 SNTAGT. Trimming took 5 bases from V and 3 from J; bases not matched to a gene: 5. In DNA form, the CDR3 reads TGTGCCAGCAGTCCGGGACAGGGACTCTACAATGAGCAGTTCTTC. This codes for CASSPGQGLYNEQFF.

On this clone: The junction departs from the called germline gene at one end, perhaps through a read error. The chain is built from TRBV11-2 and TRBJ1-2; 10 bases fit TRBD1. Germline V gene sequence: CDR1 SGHAT, CDR2 FQNNGV. The CDR3 has 17 residues. The DNA of the CDR3 is TGTGCCAGCAGCTTAGGGACAGGGGGAAGCTCTAATTATGGCTACACCTTC. It specifies CASSLGTGGSSNYGYTF. The full variable domain, in which reference TRBV11-2 and TRBJ1-2 provide the parts outside the CDR3, is EAGVAQSPRYKIIEKRQSVAFWCNPISGHATLYWYQQILGQGPKLLIQFQNNGVVDDSQLPKDRFSAERLKGVDSTLKIQPAKLEDSAVYLCASSLGTGGSSNYGYTFGSGTRLTVV.

For this clone: One end of the junction varies from germline; a read error may be responsible. The J gene is TRBJ2-2, the V gene TRBV6-5; 8 bases match TRBD1. This CDR3 has 16 amino acids. Germline V CDR1 and CDR2: MNHEY, SVGAGI. CDR3 nucleotides: TGTGCCAGCAGTTACTCGCAGGGGGCGAACACCTGGGAGCTGTTTTTT. Protein product: CASSYSQGANTWELFF.

The V call is TRBV29-1, the J call TRBJ2-7, with 8 bases aligning to TRBD1. CDR3 length: 12 amino acids. Germline CDR1 is SQVTM and CDR2 is ANQGSEA. V shed 4 bases and J 2 bases; nucleotides not matched to a gene: 1. The CDR3 region has the DNA TGCAGCGTTGTCAGGGGGCCCTACGAGCAGTACTTC. This encodes CSVVRGPYEQYF.

This clone was found once. This chain connects TRBV10-3 to TRBJ2-5, with D unresolved. Germline values: CDR1 ENHRY, CDR2 SYGVKD. The CDR3 runs 12 residues. Trimming took 2 bases from V and 2 from J, leaving 3 bases between them. CDR3 amino acids: CAISEEQETQYF. The CDR3 DNA follows: TGTGCCATCAGTGAGGAACAAGAGACCCAGTACTTC.

About this clone: In the same sample, other DNA sequences code for this CDR3. The chain uses TRBV2 and TRBJ1-1, with D unclear. Trimming pared 4 bases from V and 0 bases from J, leaving 6 bases between. The CDR3 is made up of 13 amino acids. CDR1 SNHLY and CDR2 FYNNEI come from the germline V gene. CDR3 coding DNA: TGTGCCAGCAGTGGGGCGATGAACACTGAAGCTTTCTTT. It yields the protein CASSGAMNTEAFF.

This chain joins TRBV5-1 and TRBJ1-2; D is perhaps TRBD1 (6 bases). The CDR3 spans 15 residues. Germline V gives CDR1 SGHRS, CDR2 YFSETQ. Trimming took off 3 bases at V and 8 bases at J, with 20 bases between the two ends. Written as DNA, the CDR3 is TGCGCCAGCAGCTGGCCGGGACAAGGAGTTAGGGGCTACACCTTC. Its protein is CASSWPGQGVRGYTF.